This TCR beta chain was sequenced during a study of technical replicates of blood from a few donors. Generated by immunoSEQ multiplex PCR, the TCRdb table keeps only in-frame clones and is missing some. The table lists 79,000 or so clones, 90% to 95% of them singletons. The germline gives CDR1 MNHEY, CDR2 SMNVEV (reference sequence). Between the trimmed V and J ends, which lost 3 bases and 2 bases, there was a span of 8 bases. The CDR3 is 13 amino acids. The chain couples TRBV27 to TRBJ2-7; D is unresolved. The sample consisted of T cells isolated from PBMCs. The receptor was derived from a human donor in good health. The CDR3 region has the DNA TGTGCCAGCAGTTTTGGCAGGACCTACGAGCAGTACTTC. Its protein product is CASSFGRTYEQYF.